The 17 T cell receptor beta chains listed next were all sequenced from one sample in a study of shared clonotypes between healthy human individuals. Here immunoSEQ multiplex PCR was the method, and the copy in TCRdb shows in-frame clones only, minus some. The table shows about 690,000 clones, with 90% occurring only once. Sequenced: memory CD8+ T cells from PBMCs. Subset meaning: CD45RO+ cells pooled with CCR7-negative TemRA cells. The receptors originated from a man aged 18-30 years in good health. Some clones in this sample may be carry-over from other donors' samples.

This clone was picked up one time. This chain connects TRBV5-5 to TRBJ1-4; no reliable D call. Germline lookup yields CDR1 SGHKS and CDR2 YYEKEE (reference sequence). Trimming removed 4 bases at V and 2 bases at J, with 15 bases between. CDR3 length: 16 amino acids. CDR3 loop: CASSLEWRATNEKLFF. CDR3 nucleotides: TGTGCCAGCAGCCTGGAGTGGAGGGCGACTAATGAAAAACTGTTTTTT.

V is TRBV13 and J is TRBJ2-2, with D uncertain. The CDR3 runs 14 residues. Germline CDR1 is PRHDT and CDR2 is FYEKMQ (reference sequence). V was clipped by 0 bases and J by 3 bases, with 5 bases between them. The CDR3 DNA is TGTGCCAGCAGCTTAGGCTCGCACACCGGGGAGCTGTTTTTT. It codes for CASSLGSHTGELFF.

The J gene is TRBJ1-2, the V gene TRBV5-1; TRBD1 agrees at 7 bases. In germline, CDR1 is SGHRS, CDR2 YFSETQ. This CDR3 region has 14 residues. The J segment lost 3 bases and the V segment lost 4 bases, leaving 6 bases of the junction unmatched. The CDR3 sequence is CASSPLDRDYGYTF. The CDR3 coding sequence is TGCGCCAGCAGCCCGCTCGACAGGGACTATGGCTACACCTTC.

This clone occurred a few times. The CDR3 DNA follows: TGTGCCAGCACCTTGGGTCTTGGAAACACCATATATTTT. Translated, it gives CASTLGLGNTIYF. The chain uses TRBV7-9 and TRBJ1-3, with D unclear. Germline assignment: CDR1 SEHNR and CDR2 FQNEAQ (reference sequence). The V end was cut by 7 bases, the J end by 3 bases, with 10 bases between. This CDR3 has 13 residues.

The V call is TRBV11-2, the J call TRBJ2-5; unclear D gene. Looked up from germline, CDR1 is SGHAT and CDR2 is FQNNGV. This CDR3 is built from 12 residues. The V end was cut by 8 bases, the J end by 5 bases, with 12 bases between. CDR3 loop: CASASLFETQYF. The DNA for the CDR3 is TGTGCCAGCGCCTCCCTCTTCGAGACCCAGTACTTC. Filled out from reference TRBV11-2 and TRBJ2-5, the complete variable domain reads EAGVAQSPRYKIIEKRQSVAFWCNPISGHATLYWYQQILGQGPKLLIQFQNNGVVDDSQLPKDRFSAERLKGVDSTLKIQPAKLEDSAVYLCASASLFETQYFGPGTRLLVL.

This clone was counted a single time. The CDR3 DNA is TGTGCCAGCAGCCCTATGACAGGAACCCCCGGGGCCAACGTCCTGACTTTC. Translation gives CASSPMTGTPGANVLTF. The V call is TRBV11-3, the J call TRBJ2-6; weak D call: TRBD1 (6 bases). The V end was cut by 5 bases, the J end by 4 bases, with 18 bases between. The CDR3 length is 17 residues. Germline CDR1 SGHNT, CDR2 YENEEA.

The chain is built from TRBV19 and TRBJ1-1; TRBD1 is a possible D gene (6 bases). Germline V lookup: CDR1 LNHDA, CDR2 SQIVND (reference sequence). The V and J ends lost 7 bases and 0 bases respectively, with 15 bases between them. This CDR3 is 15 amino acids long. The CDR3, as DNA: TGTGCCAGTACCCTTGGACAGCAGATGAACACTGAAGCTTTCTTT. As protein: CASTLGQQMNTEAFF. The variable domain in full, with the rest retrieved from reference TRBV19 and TRBJ1-1, is DGGITQSPKYLFRKEGQNVTLSCEQNLNHDAMYWYRQDPGQGLRLIYYSQIVNDFQKGDIAEGYSVSREKKESFPLTVTSAQKNPTAFYLCASTLGQQMNTEAFFGQGTRLTVV.

The chain combines TRBV10-3 with TRBJ1-5, with D uncertain. Germline V lookup: CDR1 ENHRY, CDR2 SYGVKD. This CDR3 is built from 13 residues. V gave up 2 bases and J gave up 6 bases, with 8 bases separating them. This CDR3 is CAISEPTGQPQHF. The CDR3, as DNA: TGTGCCATCAGTGAGCCGACGGGTCAGCCCCAGCATTTT.

The J gene is TRBJ1-4, the V gene TRBV6-5, with D possibly matching TRBD1 (5 bases). Germline-derived CDR1 and CDR2 are MNHEY and SVGAGI. The CDR3 runs 11 residues. V lost 11 bases and J 8 bases, leaving 12 bases between the germline ends. Written as DNA, the CDR3 is TGTGCCGCCGGGGGTGGGGAAAAACTGTTTTTT. Protein product: CAAGGGEKLFF.

This CDR3 is CASSLVSTPGYGYTF. CDR3 nucleotide sequence: TGTGCCAGCAGCTTAGTTTCGACCCCGGGCTATGGCTACACCTTC. The chain has TRBV7-9 and TRBJ1-2; D not certain. Trimming pared 1 base from V and 4 bases from J, leaving 13 bases between. Germline assignment: CDR1 SEHNR and CDR2 FQNEAQ (reference sequence). The CDR3 has 15 amino acids. Filled out from reference TRBV7-9 and TRBJ1-2, the complete variable domain reads DTGVSQNPRHKITKRGQNVTFRCDPISEHNRLYWYRQTLGQGPEFLTYFQNEAQLEKSRLLSDRFSAERPKGSFSTLEIQRTEQGDSAMYLCASSLVSTPGYGYTFGSGTRLTVV.

The chain combines TRBV4-1 with TRBJ1-4, with 11 nucleotides matching TRBD1. CDR1 is MGHRA and CDR2 is YSYEKL in the germline V gene. Unmatched junction bases numbered 10, after V lost 3 bases and J lost 4 bases. The CDR3 sequence is 18 residues long. CDR3 sequence: CASSHPPGQGVFNEKLFF. As DNA, the CDR3 is TGCGCCAGCAGCCACCCCCCGGGACAGGGGGTTTTTAATGAAAAACTGTTTTTT.

The chain employs TRBV28 and TRBJ2-3; D gene unclear. V lost 3 bases and J lost 1, with 8 bases in between. The V gene's germline CDR1 is MDHEN and CDR2 SYDVKM. This CDR3 is 14 amino acids long. CDR3: CASSFSGGTDTQYF. The DNA for the CDR3 is TGTGCCAGCAGTTTCTCTGGCGGCACAGATACGCAGTATTTT. The whole variable domain, filled in from reference TRBV28 and TRBJ2-3, reads DVKVTQSSRYLVKRTGEKVFLECVQDMDHENMFWYRQDPGLGLRLIYFSYDVKMKEKGDIPEGYSVSREKKERFSLILESASTNQTSMYLCASSFSGGTDTQYFGPGTRLTVL.

This clone was counted many times. CDR3 loop: CASTTQGQGAKNIQYF. The CDR3 coding sequence is TGCGCCAGCACGACACAGGGACAGGGGGCCAAAAACATTCAGTACTTC. The rearrangement joins TRBV5-1 to TRBJ2-4, with 10 bases identical to TRBD1. Germline loops: CDR1 SGHRS, CDR2 YFSETQ. This CDR3 is 16 amino acids long. Trimming removed 6 bases from V and 1 base from J; junction bases left unmatched: 7.

This sequence joins TRBV19 and TRBJ1-2; D uncertain. Germline CDR1 reads LNHDA; CDR2 reads SQIVND (reference sequence). CDR3 length: 12 residues. V was shortened by 5 bases and J by 1 base, with 5 bases between the two germline ends. CDR3 amino acids: CASSADNYGYTF. CDR3 DNA sequence: TGTGCCAGTAGTGCGGATAACTATGGCTACACCTTC.

This clone was detected a few times. The V and J genes are TRBV2 and TRBJ1-1; the D gene is possibly TRBD1 (6 bases). The CDR3 extends over 11 amino acids. From germline, CDR1 is SNHLY and CDR2 FYNNEI. The V gene lost 11 bases and the J gene lost 3 bases, with 10 bases spanning the gap. The CDR3 DNA sequence: TGTGCCTGGAGGGGGGACACTGAAGCTTTCTTT. It encodes CAWRGDTEAFF.

V gene TRBV9 combines with J gene TRBJ2-5, with D possibly TRBD2 on 6 matching bases. Trimming left V 1 base short and J 5 bases short, with 15 bases between. The germline CDR1 and CDR2 sequences are SGDLS and YYNGEE. This CDR3 has 15 residues. CDR3 nucleotide sequence: TGTGCCAGCAGCGTATACGGAGGGGATAGGGAGACCCAGTACTTC. Its translation is CASSVYGGDRETQYF. The complete variable domain, with remaining parts taken from reference TRBV9 and TRBJ2-5, reads DSGVTQTPKHLITATGQRVTLRCSPRSGDLSVYWYQQSLDQGLQFLIQYYNGEERAKGNILERFSAQQFPDLHSELNLSSLELGDSALYFCASSVYGGDRETQYFGPGTRLLVL.

The chain employs TRBV28 and TRBJ2-6; 10 bases are a match to TRBD1. This CDR3 region has 17 residues. The germline V gene has CDR1 MDHEN and CDR2 SYDVKM. J was trimmed by 2 bases and V by 4 bases; bases with no gene match: 5. CDR3 sequence reads: CASSSSDRGTGANVLTF. CDR3 in DNA: TGTGCCAGCAGTTCGTCGGACAGGGGGACTGGGGCCAACGTCCTGACTTTC.